Listed below are T cell receptor beta chains from one sample, sequenced in a study of CD8 T cells in ankylosing spondylitis. Each CDR3 protein gets one entry after TCRdb re-called the 5' RACE reads with MiXCR. The table has about 200,000 distinct CDR3 sequences, about 7% seen once. Specimen: blood, either unsorted or a sorted T cell fraction (not recorded which). The receptors stem from a male donor with ankylosing spondylitis. The CDR3 runs from the conserved cysteine through the conserved F or W. The order of the fields is D gene, clone size, V gene, J gene, CDR3 protein, CDR3 DNA. D genes are given only for firm matches. Some rows mark clone size as missing; the rest say once, few, many or name a class of expanded clone.

>TRBD2|.|TRBV11-3|TRBJ2-1
CASSPSGRSYNEQFF
TGTGCCAGCAGCCCAAGCGGGAGGTCCTACAATGAGCAGTTCTTC
>TRBD2|many|TRBV29-1|TRBJ2-1
CSVEEYSGGYNEQFF
TGCAGCGTTGAAGAGTACAGCGGGGGTTACAATGAGCAGTTCTTC
>.|many|TRBV15|TRBJ1-2
CATSRASLTGYTF
TGTGCCACCAGCAGAGCGTCATTAACTGGCTACACCTTC
>.|few|TRBV3-1|TRBJ2-7
CASSQVEGIDEQYF
TGTGCCAGCAGCCAAGTCGAGGGTATCGACGAGCAGTACTTC
>.|.|TRBV4-2|TRBJ2-6
CASSHPPGANVLTF
TGTGCCAGCAGCCATCCCCCTGGGGCCAACGTCCTGACTTTC
>TRBD2|many|TRBV20-1|TRBJ2-7
CSARLAGGEYEQYF
TGCAGTGCTCGACTAGCGGGAGGGGAATACGAGCAGTACTTC
>.|few|TRBV4-3|TRBJ2-3
CASSQDLGDSTDTQYF
TGCGCCAGCAGCCAAGATCTGGGAGATAGCACAGATACGCAGTATTTT
>TRBD1|few|TRBV4-3|TRBJ2-2
CASRDPGQANTGELFF
TGCGCCAGCCGTGATCCGGGACAGGCGAACACCGGGGAGCTGTTTTTT
>.|many|TRBV15|TRBJ2-7
CATSSHRDGGLEQYF
TGTGCCACCAGCAGTCACCGGGACGGGGGGCTCGAGCAGTACTTC
>.|few|TRBV28|TRBJ2-3
CASSLGPAESTDTQYF
TGTGCCAGCAGTTTAGGCCCAGCGGAGAGCACAGATACGCAGTATTTT
>.|few|TRBV7-9|TRBJ2-5
CASSLPLQETQYF
TGTGCCAGCAGCTTACCCCTTCAAGAGACCCAGTACTTC
>.|many|TRBV27|TRBJ1-6
CASSAPRGINSPLHF
TGTGCCAGCAGCGCGCCCCGGGGGATTAATTCACCCCTCCACTTT
>TRBD2|many|TRBV20-1|TRBJ2-5
CSARDKRGASAQETQYF
TGCAGTGCCAGAGATAAGCGGGGGGCTAGCGCCCAAGAGACCCAGTACTTC
>TRBD1|many|TRBV6-1|TRBJ1-1
CARTAPGGVCVNTEAFF
TGTGCCAGGACAGCCCCAGGGGGGGTGTGTGTGAACACTGAAGCTTTCTTT
>TRBD1|many|TRBV20-1|TRBJ1-2
CSARDLAEQGGIVRGGYTF
TGCAGTGCTAGAGACCTTGCCGAACAGGGGGGGATTGTCAGAGGGGGCTACACCTTC
>.|many|TRBV10-3|TRBJ1-5
CAISEVFNQPQHF
TGTGCCATCAGTGAGGTTTTCAATCAGCCCCAGCATTTT
>.|many|TRBV6-2/TRBV6-3|TRBJ2-5
CASSYSPGRGETQYF
TGTGCCAGCAGTTACTCGCCAGGACGAGGAGAGACCCAGTACTTC
>TRBD2|many|TRBV5-1|TRBJ2-5
CASSLLLAGPGSVTQYF
TGCGCCAGCAGCTTGTTACTAGCGGGACCAGGTTCGGTGACCCAGTACTTC
>TRBD2|.|TRBV9|TRBJ2-3
CASSGGDSVTDTQYF
TGTGCCAGCAGTGGGGGGGACTCAGTCACAGATACGCAGTATTTT